These 32 T cell receptor beta chains share one sample of origin, sequenced in a study of T cells in Graves' hyperthyroidism and ophthalmopathy. TCR beta CDR3 regions were amplified from RNA transcripts. When the TCR CDR3 underwent first-round RT-PCR, the HTBI primer set was used. A single record per CDR3 protein comes from TCRdb applying MiXCR to the multiplex PCR reads. The profile shows some 340,000 distinct CDR3 sequences, around 15% of them singletons. Sequencing was performed on blood. The receptors stem from a woman aged 35 to 49 with Graves' ophthalmopathy.

This clonotype has a count of ten or more. V is TRBV15 and J is TRBJ1-1; D may be TRBD1 (5 bases). Germline CDR1 reads LNHNV; CDR2 reads YYDKDF (reference sequence). V was trimmed by 0 bases and J by 3 bases, leaving 17 bases between them. The CDR3 consists of 17 residues. CDR3 sequence (DNA): TGTGCCACCAGCAGAGATCGATGGACACCGAGCGACACTGAAGCTTTCTTT. This encodes CATSRDRWTPSDTEAFF. Using reference TRBV15 and TRBJ1-1 for the parts outside the CDR3, the full variable domain is DAMVIQNPRYQVTQFGKPVTLSCSQTLNHNVMYWYQQKSSQAPKLLFHYYDKDFNNEADTPDNFQSRRPNTSFCFLDIRSPGLGDTAMYLCATSRDRWTPSDTEAFFGQGTRLTVV.

This clonotype came up a few times. The chain carries TRBV20-1 and TRBJ1-4; D is possibly TRBD1 (6 bases). In germline, CDR1 is DFQATT, CDR2 SNEGSKA (reference sequence). V was shortened by 6 bases and J by 3 bases, with 14 bases between the two germline ends. This CDR3 has 14 residues. The CDR3 sequence is CSASGGGANEKLFF. As DNA, the CDR3 is TGCAGTGCCTCGGGCGGGGGCGCTAATGAAAAACTGTTTTTT.

The chain carries TRBV18 and TRBJ1-4, with D maybe TRBD1 (5 bases). The germline V gene has CDR1 KGHSH and CDR2 LQKENI. CDR3 length: 15 residues. Trimming cost V 3 bases and J 0 bases, with 8 bases left between them. This CDR3 reads CASSPGGSTNEKLFF. The CDR3 bases are TGTGCCAGCTCACCCGGGGGATCAACTAATGAAAAACTGTTTTTT.

This clonotype was seen a few times. V usage is TRBV10-2 and J usage is TRBJ2-3; D assignment may be TRBD1 or TRBD2 (6 bases each). This CDR3 spans 14 amino acids. Deletions cut 6 bases from V and 0 bases from J, with 10 bases between. The germline V gene has CDR1 WSHSY and CDR2 SAAADI. The CDR3 sequence: CASRGGPSTDTQYF. The DNA of the CDR3 is TGCGCCAGCAGAGGGGGGCCCAGCACAGATACGCAGTATTTT.

This clonotype was found a few times. This chain connects TRBV19 to TRBJ2-1; 7 nucleotides agree with TRBD1. Germline CDR1 and CDR2: LNHDA and SQIVND (reference sequence). The CDR3 is made up of 11 amino acids. V shed 5 bases, J shed 9 bases, and the junction held 1 base outside the gene matches. CDR3 DNA sequence: TGTGCCAGTAGTGGACAGGCTGAGCAGTTCTTC. Translating gives CASSGQAEQFF.

This clonotype was detected only a few times. The J gene is TRBJ2-7, the V gene TRBV5-5, with D possibly called TRBD1 or TRBD2 (5 bases each). V was clipped by 6 bases and J by 0 bases, with 13 bases between them. The CDR3 is 14 amino acids. Germline V lookup: CDR1 SGHKS, CDR2 YYEKEE (reference sequence). The CDR3 here is CASTGGPFSYEQYF. CDR3 sequence (DNA): TGTGCCAGCACTGGGGGTCCTTTCTCCTACGAGCAGTACTTC.

V and J are TRBV7-8 and TRBJ2-4, with D perhaps matching TRBD1 (6 bases). V gave up 0 bases and J gave up 6 bases, with 15 bases separating them. Germline V lookup: CDR1 SGHVS, CDR2 FQNEAQ. The CDR3 covers 16 residues. This CDR3 reads CASSLARVLGGNIQYF. DNA for the CDR3: TGTGCCAGCAGCTTAGCGCGGGTGTTAGGGGGAAACATTCAGTACTTC.

This clonotype was counted ten times or more. This sequence joins TRBV28 and TRBJ1-1; D gene ambiguous. The germline V gene encodes CDR1 MDHEN and CDR2 SYDVKM. This CDR3 is 11 amino acids long. V was clipped by 2 bases and J by 12 bases, with 10 bases between them. CDR3 region: CASSLRVITFF. The DNA of the CDR3 is TGTGCCAGCAGTTTAAGGGTTATCACTTTCTTT.

In DNA, the CDR3 is TGTGCCAGTAGTTCAATCGAGGAGACCCAGTACTTC. It codes for CASSSIEETQYF. The V gene is TRBV19, the J gene TRBJ2-5; no definite D call. Trimming shortened V by 5 bases and J by 5 bases, and 9 bases separated the two germline ends. The CDR3 loop spans 12 amino acids. The germline CDR1 and CDR2 sequences are LNHDA and SQIVND (reference sequence).

This clonotype was seen repeatedly, ten times or more. V usage is TRBV29-1 and J usage is TRBJ2-7; no definite D call. Germline values: CDR1 SQVTM, CDR2 ANQGSEA. The CDR3 is made up of 12 amino acids. V lost 4 bases and J lost 3, with 10 bases in between. The CDR3 DNA reads as TGCAGCGTTGGTGGCAGCTTCTACGAGCAGTACTTC. Its protein product is CSVGGSFYEQYF.

This clonotype came up many times. V is TRBV29-1 and J is TRBJ2-2; 10 bases align to TRBD2. The germline V gene encodes CDR1 SQVTM and CDR2 ANQGSEA. The CDR3 contains 16 residues. J lost 4 bases, V lost 7 bases, and 12 bases had no gene match. The CDR3 DNA sequence: TGCAGCGCCCTCTCCCATAGCGGGGGGCGCACCGGGGAGCTGTTTTTT. Protein product: CSALSHSGGRTGELFF.

This clonotype came up many times. The rearrangement uses TRBV29-1 and TRBJ1-5, with no clear D. Trimming cost V 5 bases and J 6 bases, with 14 bases left between them. Germline CDR1 SQVTM, CDR2 ANQGSEA. This CDR3 comprises 13 residues. CDR3 DNA: TGCAGCGTTTCAAACGCGGTAGGTCAGCCCCAGCATTTT. Amino acids: CSVSNAVGQPQHF.

This clonotype was counted at least ten times. The V gene is TRBV15, the J gene TRBJ2-7, with a tentative D call TRBD2 (5 bases). Per the germline V gene, CDR1 is LNHNV and CDR2 is YYDKDF (reference sequence). V lost 0 bases and J 1 base, leaving 10 bases between the germline ends. The CDR3 sequence is 15 residues long. The CDR3 nucleotides are TGTGCCACCAGCAGAGATACGGGCGGGTCCTACGAGCAGTACTTC. Amino acid sequence: CATSRDTGGSYEQYF.

This clonotype was observed many times. The chain uses TRBV7-9 and TRBJ2-3; D call uncertain. V lost 1 base and J lost 2, with 10 bases in between. CDR3 length: 15 amino acids. Germline V lookup: CDR1 SEHNR, CDR2 FQNEAQ (reference sequence). The CDR3 protein is CASSLVGKVTDTQYF. CDR3 nucleotide sequence: TGTGCCAGCAGCTTAGTAGGGAAGGTCACAGATACGCAGTATTTT.

This clonotype was counted many times. The chain carries TRBV28 and TRBJ2-5; D tentatively fits TRBD1 or TRBD2 (6 bases each). Germline CDR1 reads MDHEN; CDR2 reads SYDVKM. V lost 8 bases to trimming and J lost 5 bases, with 15 bases between them. The CDR3 totals 13 residues. CDR3 amino acids: CASQRTGRETQYF. Written as DNA, the CDR3 is TGTGCCAGCCAACGCACAGGGAGGGAGACCCAGTACTTC.

This clonotype showed up many times. The genes are TRBV27 and TRBJ2-3; 8 nucleotides match TRBD1. The CDR3 spans 17 residues. Losses at the gene ends were 5 bases for V and 1 base for J; bases not matched to a gene: 11. Per germline, CDR1 MNHEY and CDR2 SMNVEV (reference sequence). CDR3 DNA: TGTGCCAGCAGTCCTGGGACAGGCGACGGAGGCACAGATACGCAGTATTTT. Its protein is CASSPGTGDGGTDTQYF.

This clonotype was counted many times. The rearrangement uses TRBV7-9 and TRBJ1-2, with D possibly TRBD1 on 5 matching bases. Trimming took 1 base from V and 6 from J, leaving 12 bases between them. This CDR3 has 14 residues. Germline lookup yields CDR1 SEHNR and CDR2 FQNEAQ (reference sequence). CDR3 sequence: CASSLELPGDGYTF. The CDR3 nucleotides read TGTGCCAGCAGCTTAGAACTTCCGGGGGATGGCTACACCTTC.

A few counts support this clonotype. V is TRBV11-3 and J is TRBJ2-1; 8 bases map to TRBD2. After removal of 3 bases from V and 7 bases from J, the junction contained 20 bases not matched to a gene. The CDR3 consists of 19 residues. Germline CDR1 reads SGHNT; CDR2 reads YENEEA. The CDR3 sequence: CASSFGHGLAGPKRNEQFF. As DNA, the CDR3 is TGTGCCAGCAGCTTCGGCCACGGACTAGCAGGTCCTAAAAGGAATGAGCAGTTCTTC.

This chain links TRBV6-6 with TRBJ1-5; D unclear. Looked up from germline, CDR1 is MNHNY and CDR2 is SVGAGI (reference sequence). The CDR3 length is 16 residues. The germline V and J ends were trimmed by 2 bases and 2 bases, with 13 bases remaining between them. CDR3 DNA: TGTGCCAGCAGTTACGGCGGTCCCGAGGGCAATCAGCCCCAGCATTTT. Amino acids: CASSYGGPEGNQPQHF.

The CDR3 spells CASSFRAGAEAFF. The CDR3 DNA follows: TGTGCCAGCAGCTTTAGGGCAGGGGCTGAAGCTTTCTTT. This sequence joins TRBV11-3 and TRBJ1-1, with D perhaps matching TRBD1 (6 bases). Trimming removed 3 bases from V and 6 bases from J, with 11 bases in between. The CDR3 covers 13 residues. Germline V lookup: CDR1 SGHNT, CDR2 YENEEA. Together with reference TRBV11-3 and TRBJ1-1, the CDR3 gives the full variable domain: EAGVVQSPRYKIIEKKQPVAFWCNPISGHNTLYWYLQNLGQGPELLIRYENEEAVDDSQLPKDRFSAERLKGVDSTLKIQPAELGDSAVYLCASSFRAGAEAFFGQGTRLTVV.

This clonotype was counted at least ten times. The rearrangement links TRBV2 to TRBJ2-3; tentative D call: TRBD1 (5 bases). The CDR3 is 13 residues long. CDR1 is SNHLY, CDR2 FYNNEI, per germline. V gave up 6 bases and J gave up 0 bases, with 7 bases separating them. CDR3 amino acids: CASRQESTDTQYF. The CDR3 DNA sequence: TGTGCCAGCAGACAGGAGAGCACAGATACGCAGTATTTT. The full variable domain, with the rest looked up from reference TRBV2 and TRBJ2-3, is EPEVTQTPSHQVTQMGQEVILRCVPISNHLYFYWYRQILGQKVEFLVSFYNNEISEKSEIFDDQFSVERPDGSNFTLKIRSTKLEDSAMYFCASRQESTDTQYFGPGTRLTVL.

About this clonotype itself: A much larger clone differs by one base, so this may be a read error. This chain uses TRBV30 with TRBJ2-7; no clear D. Germline V gene data show CDR1 as GTSNPN and CDR2 as SVGIG (reference sequence). V lost 0 bases to trimming and J lost 8 bases, with 8 bases between them. This CDR3 is 11 amino acids long. CDR3 in amino acids: CAWSVELQQYF. For the CDR3, the DNA is TGTGCCTGGAGTGTAGAACTCCAGCAGTACTTC.

In its sample, this clonotype was seen many times. This rearrangement joins TRBV6-6 to TRBJ1-1; D gene unclear. V lost 2 bases and J 5 bases, leaving 9 bases between the germline ends. This CDR3 contains 13 residues. Germline V gene data show CDR1 as MNHNY and CDR2 as SVGAGI (reference sequence). CDR3 residues: CASSYTRRTEAFF. The CDR3 DNA sequence: TGTGCCAGCAGTTACACCCGGAGGACTGAAGCTTTCTTT.

The chain links TRBV20-1 to TRBJ1-1; no clear D gene. Germline CDR1 and CDR2: DFQATT and SNEGSKA (reference sequence). Trimming took 4 bases from V and 1 from J, leaving 13 bases between them. The CDR3 covers 14 residues. The CDR3 here is CSATPWTENTEAFF. CDR3 nucleotide sequence: TGCAGTGCTACCCCATGGACCGAGAACACTGAAGCTTTCTTT.

In its sample, this clonotype was seen many times. This sequence joins TRBV27 and TRBJ1-1, with 7 bases lining up with TRBD1. Germline CDR1 reads MNHEY; CDR2 reads SMNVEV (reference sequence). Losses at the gene ends were 3 bases for V and 9 bases for J; bases not matched to a gene: 25. This CDR3 comprises 19 residues. For the CDR3, the DNA is TGTGCCAGCAGTTTGTTTTCAGGGGGGTTTTCTCGCGGAGCCCCGAAAGCTTTCTTT. It encodes CASSLFSGGFSRGAPKAFF.

In this sample, this clonotype turned up many times. The chain combines TRBV7-8 with TRBJ2-1, with 11 bases matching TRBD1. The germline gives CDR1 SGHVS, CDR2 FQNEAQ. J was trimmed by 0 bases and V by 5 bases; bases with no gene match: 6. This CDR3 has 17 amino acids. The CDR3 sequence: CASSRTGGPSSYNEQFF. CDR3 coding DNA: TGTGCCAGCAGCCGGACAGGGGGCCCCTCCTCCTACAATGAGCAGTTCTTC.

Turning to this clonotype: This may come from a read error, since a much larger clone is one base off. The chain couples TRBV2 to TRBJ2-1; 9 bases agree with TRBD2. The assigned J gene may be wrong: the sequence end matches TRBJ2-7 better. The CDR3 covers 15 residues. Germline CDR1 is SNHLY and CDR2 is FYNNEI. The CDR3 sequence is CASSPPVAGDNEQYF. The CDR3 DNA is TGTGCCAGCTCACCACCAGTAGCGGGGGACAATGAGCAGTACTTC.

This clonotype was counted a single time. The V gene is TRBV19, the J gene TRBJ1-1, with 8 bases lining up with TRBD1. V dropped 3 bases and J dropped 1; count of bases not matched to a gene: 4. This CDR3 is 15 amino acids long. Germline V gene data show CDR1 as LNHDA and CDR2 as SQIVND (reference sequence). CDR3 residues: CASSILGQGNTEAFF. The CDR3 DNA reads TGTGCCAGTAGTATCTTAGGACAGGGGAACACTGAAGCTTTCTTT.

The rearrangement links TRBV2 to TRBJ2-5, with 10 bases fitting TRBD2. V gave up 11 bases and J gave up 5 bases; unmatched junction bases: 11. From germline, CDR1 is SNHLY and CDR2 FYNNEI. This CDR3 is built from 14 residues. In DNA, the CDR3 is TGTGCCGGCTCTCTAGCGGGGGTTACGGAGACCCAGTACTTC. Translated: CAGSLAGVTETQYF. Based on the CDR3 plus reference TRBV2 and TRBJ2-5, the full variable domain is EPEVTQTPSHQVTQMGQEVILRCVPISNHLYFYWYRQILGQKVEFLVSFYNNEISEKSEIFDDQFSVERPDGSNFTLKIRSTKLEDSAMYFCAGSLAGVTETQYFGPGTRLLVL.

The chain joins TRBV18 to TRBJ2-5, with D hard to call. Germline V gives CDR1 KGHSH, CDR2 LQKENI. V was pared by 5 bases and J by 5 bases, with 15 bases between. CDR3 length: 14 amino acids. CDR3 loop: CASSSLLLRETQYF. In DNA form, the CDR3 reads TGTGCCAGCTCATCCCTATTGTTGCGGGAGACCCAGTACTTC.

This clonotype was seen repeatedly, ten times or more. This chain uses TRBV27 with TRBJ2-7, with TRBD2 matching over 12 bases. CDR1 is MNHEY and CDR2 is SMNVEV in the germline V gene (reference sequence). The CDR3 runs 15 residues. V was clipped by 3 bases and J by 3 bases; unmatched bases: 3. CDR3 coding DNA: TGTGCCAGCAGTTTCCGACTAGCGGGAGTCTACGAGCAGTACTTC. This sequence encodes CASSFRLAGVYEQYF.

This clonotype has ten or more counts. The rearrangement uses TRBV12-5 and TRBJ2-3, with TRBD1 identical over 9 bases. The CDR3 runs to 16 residues. Losses at the gene ends were 3 bases for V and 4 bases for J; bases not matched to a gene: 8. CDR1 is LGHNT and CDR2 is FRNRAP in the germline V gene. The CDR3 loop is CASGFLHDRGADTQYF. The CDR3 DNA sequence: TGTGCTAGTGGTTTTCTGCACGACAGGGGGGCAGATACGCAGTATTTT.